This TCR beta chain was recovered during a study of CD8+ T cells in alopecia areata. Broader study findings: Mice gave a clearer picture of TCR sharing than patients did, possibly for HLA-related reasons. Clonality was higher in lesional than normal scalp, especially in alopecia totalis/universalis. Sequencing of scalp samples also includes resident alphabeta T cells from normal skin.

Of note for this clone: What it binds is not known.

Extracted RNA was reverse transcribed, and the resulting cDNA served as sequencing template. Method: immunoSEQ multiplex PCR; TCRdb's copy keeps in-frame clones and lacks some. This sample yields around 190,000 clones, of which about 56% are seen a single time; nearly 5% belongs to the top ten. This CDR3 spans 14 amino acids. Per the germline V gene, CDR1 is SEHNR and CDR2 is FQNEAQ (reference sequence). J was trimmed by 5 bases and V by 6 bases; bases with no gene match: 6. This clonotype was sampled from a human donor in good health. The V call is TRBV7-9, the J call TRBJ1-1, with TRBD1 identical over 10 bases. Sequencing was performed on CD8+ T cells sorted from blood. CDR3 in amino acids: CASRGQGTRTEAFF. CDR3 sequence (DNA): TGTGCCAGCAGGGGACAGGGGACGAGAACTGAAGCTTTCTTT.